Each of the 18 T cell receptor beta chains below was sequenced from the same sample in a study of T cells expressing NK-cell markers (dated by TCRdb to the early 2020s). Libraries were made using 5' RACE. TCRdb lists the instrument as Illumina HiSeq 2000. The reads were reprocessed in TCRdb, with one entry per CDR3 protein sequence and no accompanying DNA. For this sample, the table gives around 260,000 distinct CDR3 sequences. The ten largest clones add up to 4% to 4.5% of the sample. The sequenced sample consisted of blood T cells: a sorted CD56 or NKG2C T cell subset, CD4+ or CD8+ T cells, or bulk PBMC T cells (not recorded which). The receptors derive from a woman aged 18 to 75 in good health.

This rearrangement joins TRBV10-1 to TRBJ2-3; as DNA is missing, the TRBD2 call by TCRdb cannot be tested. The V gene's germline CDR1 is WNHNN and CDR2 SYGVQD (reference sequence). The CDR3 contains 16 residues. CDR3 sequence reads: CASSDPSGSGTDTQYF.

The V and J genes are TRBV19 and TRBJ2-5; TCRdb returns TRBD1, unconfirmable since there is no DNA. This CDR3 comprises 16 residues. CDR1 and CDR2 (germline): LNHDA, SQIVND (reference sequence). The CDR3: CASSIGGHGSRETQYF.

CDR3 in amino acids: CASKEGATGELFF. V gene TRBV5-1 combines with J gene TRBJ2-2. The V gene's germline CDR1 is SGHRS and CDR2 YFSETQ. CDR3 length: 13 residues.

The rearrangement links TRBV4-1 to TRBJ2-1. Per the germline V gene, CDR1 is MGHRA and CDR2 is YSYEKL. The CDR3 is 15 residues long. The CDR3 loop is CASSHDRQTYNEQFF.

This rearrangement joins TRBV12-3 or TRBV12-4 to TRBJ1-6; with no DNA, the TCRdb D assignment of TRBD1 cannot be verified. The CDR3 has 14 amino acids. The CDR3 is CASSPQGKNSPLHF.

This rearrangement joins TRBV12-3 or TRBV12-4 to TRBJ2-1; the TRBD1 assignment by TCRdb is unverifiable without DNA. The CDR3 is 13 residues long. CDR3 region: CASSLNQGNEQFF.

The chain recombines TRBV7-3 with TRBJ2-3. Germline assignment: CDR1 SGHTA and CDR2 FQGTGA. The CDR3 totals 13 residues. The CDR3 protein is CASARGSTDTQYF.

The chain has TRBV20-1 and TRBJ2-3; TCRdb gives TRBD1 as the D gene, but with no DNA this cannot be confirmed. Germline-derived CDR1 and CDR2 are DFQATT and SNEGSKA (reference sequence). CDR3 length: 13 residues. CDR3 sequence reads: CSASWQGVHTQYF.

The chain has TRBV12-3 or TRBV12-4 and TRBJ2-7. The CDR3 totals 15 residues. The CDR3 here is CASSLQTGRIGEQYF.

The rearrangement uses TRBV20-1 and TRBJ2-3; checking the TCRdb D call of TRBD1 is not possible without DNA. The CDR3 is 15 residues long. Germline V gene sequence: CDR1 DFQATT, CDR2 SNEGSKA (reference sequence). The CDR3 sequence: CSARRQGATTDTQYF.

The chain has TRBV7-2 and TRBJ1-2; TCRdb reports TRBD1, a call that lacks DNA to check it against. Per the germline V gene, CDR1 is SGHTA and CDR2 is FQGNSA. This CDR3 contains 13 residues. The CDR3 here is CASSKQGASGYTF. The full variable domain, with the rest looked up from reference TRBV7-2 and TRBJ1-2, is GAGVSQSPSNKVTEKGKDVELRCDPISGHTALYWYRQSLGQGLEFLIYFQGNSAPDKSGLPSDRFSAERTGGSVSTLTIQRTQQEDSAVYLCASSKQGASGYTFGSGTRLTVV.

The V and J genes are TRBV6-5 and TRBJ2-5; TCRdb's D gene call, TRBD2, goes unchecked for lack of DNA. There are 17 residues in the CDR3. Germline V gene lookup returns CDR1 MNHEY and CDR2 SVGAGI. CDR3 residues: CASSYSLKREGAETQYF.

The chain is built from TRBV7-2 and TRBJ2-1; no DNA is available, so the TRBD1 call from TCRdb remains unchecked. The CDR3 is 13 residues long. The germline CDR1 and CDR2 sequences are SGHTA and FQGNSA. CDR3: CASSSHTGAEQFF.

The V gene is TRBV7-8, the J gene TRBJ2-1; the D call from TCRdb, TRBD2, cannot be confirmed without DNA. Per germline, CDR1 SGHVS and CDR2 FQNEAQ. This CDR3 region has 18 residues. CDR3 loop: CASSLALLRLAGTSEQFF.

The CDR3 spells CASSPRSGDSYNEQFF. This chain uses TRBV18 with TRBJ2-1. Germline V lookup: CDR1 KGHSH, CDR2 LQKENI. This CDR3 contains 16 residues.

The chain has TRBV6-5 and TRBJ1-1; without DNA, the TCRdb call of TRBD1 cannot be checked. CDR3 length: 14 amino acids. CDR1 is MNHEY and CDR2 is SVGAGI in the germline V gene. CDR3 residues: CASSYQTGVTEAFF.

CDR3 amino acids: CASSLGAGGSSDTQYF. The chain carries TRBV11-3 and TRBJ2-3; TCRdb designates TRBD2, a call that cannot be tested without DNA. Germline values: CDR1 SGHNT, CDR2 YENEEA. The CDR3 covers 16 residues.

The V gene is TRBV4-3, the J gene TRBJ2-2; TCRdb selects TRBD1, and the lack of DNA leaves this call unchecked. Germline lookup yields CDR1 LGHNA and CDR2 YSLEER. The CDR3 sequence is 17 residues long. CDR3 sequence: CASSLTGANLKTGELFF.